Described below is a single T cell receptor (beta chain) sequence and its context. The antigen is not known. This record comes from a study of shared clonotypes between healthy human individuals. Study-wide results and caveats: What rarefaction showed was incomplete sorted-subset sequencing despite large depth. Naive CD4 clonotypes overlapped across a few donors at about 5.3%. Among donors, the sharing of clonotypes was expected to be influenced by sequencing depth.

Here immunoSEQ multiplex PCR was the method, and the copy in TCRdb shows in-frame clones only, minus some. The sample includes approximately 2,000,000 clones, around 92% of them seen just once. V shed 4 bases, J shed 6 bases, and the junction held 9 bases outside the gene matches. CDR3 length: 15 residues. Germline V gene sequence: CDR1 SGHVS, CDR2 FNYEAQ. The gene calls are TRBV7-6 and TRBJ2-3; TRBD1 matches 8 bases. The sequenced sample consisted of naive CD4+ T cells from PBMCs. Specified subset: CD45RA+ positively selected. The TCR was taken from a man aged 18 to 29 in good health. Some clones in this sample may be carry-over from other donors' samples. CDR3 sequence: CASSSGAGGSDTQYF. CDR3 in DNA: TGTGCCAGCAGCTCCGGGGCAGGGGGCTCCGATACGCAGTATTTT.